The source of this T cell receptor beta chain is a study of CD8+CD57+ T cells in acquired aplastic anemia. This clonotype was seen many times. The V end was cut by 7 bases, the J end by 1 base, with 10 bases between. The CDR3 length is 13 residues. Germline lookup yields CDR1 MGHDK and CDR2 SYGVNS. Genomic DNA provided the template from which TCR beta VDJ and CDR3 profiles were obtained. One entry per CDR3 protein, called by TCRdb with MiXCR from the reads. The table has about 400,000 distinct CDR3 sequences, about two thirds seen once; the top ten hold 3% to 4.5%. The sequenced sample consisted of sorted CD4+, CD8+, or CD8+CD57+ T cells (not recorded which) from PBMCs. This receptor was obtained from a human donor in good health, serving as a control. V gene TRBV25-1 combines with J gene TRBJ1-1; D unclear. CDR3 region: CASTVEANTEAFF. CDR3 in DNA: TGTGCCAGCACTGTGGAGGCGAACACTGAAGCTTTCTTT.